This TCR beta chain is drawn from a study of T cells in Graves' hyperthyroidism and ophthalmopathy. Study results and caveats: A model of 13 V-J pairs discriminated ophthalmopathy from stable hyperthyroidism.

Researchers amplified the TCR beta CDR3 regions from RNA transcripts. A first-round RT-PCR of the TCR CDR3 used the HTBI primer set. MiXCR was run by TCRdb on the multiplex PCR reads, yielding one entry per CDR3 protein. The sample yields about 400,000 distinct CDR3 sequences, about 15% seen once. The CDR3 runs 16 residues. With 4 bases removed from V and 1 base from J, the gap between germline ends came to 14 bases. The germline CDR1 and CDR2 sequences are MDHEN and SYDVKM. This clonotype occurred many times. Its antigen is as yet unknown. This TCR was recovered from a woman aged 18-29 years with Graves' hyperthyroidism that later progressed to Graves' ophthalmopathy. The gene calls are TRBV28 and TRBJ1-3; weak D call: TRBD1 (5 bases). Sequenced sample: blood. The CDR3 loop is CASSSGGTLSGNTIYF. The CDR3 DNA sequence: TGTGCCAGCAGTTCGGGGGGAACCTTGTCTGGAAACACCATATATTTT.